The clone carrying this TCR beta chain was observed many times. Its cognate antigen is unknown. This entry is derived from a study of breast tumors, draining lymph nodes, adjacent tissues. Samples came from axillary lymph nodes draining the breast cancer. CDR3 size: 12 residues. V was cut by 1 base and J by 11 bases, with 11 bases left in between. Germline V gene sequence: CDR1 SGHVS, CDR2 FQNEAQ. TCRdb used MiXCR to reprocess the multiplex PCR reads, holding one entry per CDR3 protein. The repertoire holds 84,000 or so distinct CDR3 sequences, approximately 30% seen once, with over 8% in the top ten. Study-wide points: Findings are consistent with lymph node origin and intratumoral expansion of most tumor T cells. Compared with lymph nodes, tumors were less diverse; compared with nontumor tissue, more. Luminal-like breast cancer showed significantly greater tumor-nontumor repertoire similarity than basal-like breast cancer did.

Sequencing was done on a sample of axillary lymph node tissue. The genes are TRBV7-8 and TRBJ1-1; D gene ambiguous. The source is a female donor with breast cancer. Some clones in this sample may be carry-over from other donors' samples. This CDR3 reads CASSLGWTEAFF. The CDR3 DNA reads as TGTGCCAGCAGCTTAGGTTGGACGGAGGCTTTCTTT.